This is a list of T cell receptor beta chains from one sample in a study of OX40 agonist ivuxolimab in advanced cancers. Clones were sequenced by immunoSEQ multiplex PCR, and TCRdb holds only the in-frame ones, with some missing. This sample has 50,000 to 70,000 clones, with roughly four fifths found just once. Material: CD4+ or CD8+ T cells sorted from blood, obtained in a trial of the OX40 agonist ivuxolimab. The receptors shown here come from an adult with an advanced solid tumor such as melanoma, head and neck, liver or kidney cancer. Each CDR3 is given with its conserved first and last residue. A D gene is named only where the DNA matches it firmly. Clone size is given for some rows only: seen once, a few or many times, or a class if the clone is expanded.

D gene: TRBD2
J gene: TRBJ2-7
clone size: -
V gene: TRBV28
CDR3 DNA: TGTGCCAGCAGTTTGAGGACTAGCGGAACCTCACGCGAGCAGTACTTC
CDR3 protein: CASSLRTSGTSREQYF

D gene: TRBD1
J gene: TRBJ1-3
clone size: once
V gene: TRBV9
CDR3 DNA: TGTGCCAGCAGCGGGACAGGGACTGGAAACACCATATATTTT
CDR3 protein: CASSGTGTGNTIYF

D gene: TRBD2
J gene: TRBJ2-7
clone size: few
V gene: TRBV10-3
CDR3 DNA: TGTGCCATCAGTGGGGCTAGCGGGAGCTCCTACGAGCAGTACTTC
CDR3 protein: CAISGASGSSYEQYF

D gene: TRBD1
J gene: TRBJ2-1
clone size: once
V gene: TRBV6-5
CDR3 DNA: TGTGCCAGCAGCAGGACAGGGGGGCGAAATGAGCAGTTCTTC
CDR3 protein: CASSRTGGRNEQFF

D gene: -
J gene: TRBJ2-1
clone size: -
V gene: TRBV29-1
CDR3 DNA: TGCAGCGTTGTGCGGGGGCAGAGCTCCTACAATGAGCAGTTCTTC
CDR3 protein: CSVVRGQSSYNEQFF

D gene: -
J gene: TRBJ2-7
clone size: -
V gene: TRBV6-5
CDR3 DNA: TGTGCCAGCAGTGAGTACCCTCCCGAGCAGTACTTC
CDR3 protein: CASSEYPPEQYF

D gene: -
J gene: TRBJ1-5
clone size: -
V gene: TRBV4-1
CDR3 DNA: TGCGCCAGCAGCCTCCTGAACAATCAGCCCCAGCATTTT
CDR3 protein: CASSLLNNQPQHF

D gene: -
J gene: TRBJ2-2
clone size: -
V gene: TRBV9
CDR3 DNA: TGTGCCAGCAGCGTACTTAACGGGGAGCTGTTTTTT
CDR3 protein: CASSVLNGELFF

D gene: TRBD1
J gene: TRBJ2-5
clone size: -
V gene: TRBV19
CDR3 DNA: TGTGCCAGTAGACCACAGGGGGCGCGAGAGACCCAGTACTTC
CDR3 protein: CASRPQGARETQYF

D gene: TRBD1
J gene: TRBJ1-2
clone size: -
V gene: TRBV2
CDR3 DNA: TGTGCCAGCAGCGATAGGACAGGGACAAACTATGGCTACACCTTC
CDR3 protein: CASSDRTGTNYGYTF

D gene: -
J gene: TRBJ1-1
clone size: -
V gene: TRBV27
CDR3 DNA: TGTGCCAGCAGGTTAGGGGGACCTAACACTGAAGCTTTCTTT
CDR3 protein: CASRLGGPNTEAFF

D gene: -
J gene: TRBJ1-2
clone size: -
V gene: TRBV10-1
CDR3 DNA: TGCGCCAGCAGTCCCGGGACGGGGAACTATGGCTACACCTTC
CDR3 protein: CASSPGTGNYGYTF

D gene: TRBD1
J gene: TRBJ1-1
clone size: -
V gene: TRBV5-4
CDR3 DNA: TGTGCCAGCAGACTACAGGGGTTGAACACTGAAGCTTTCTTT
CDR3 protein: CASRLQGLNTEAFF

D gene: TRBD2
J gene: TRBJ2-5
clone size: -
V gene: TRBV4-1
CDR3 DNA: TGCGCCAGCAGCCAAGTGGGCGGGGGGAGGACCCAGTACTTC
CDR3 protein: CASSQVGGGRTQYF

D gene: -
J gene: TRBJ2-7
clone size: -
V gene: TRBV5-4
CDR3 DNA: TGTGCCAGCAGCCCGGGTCAGGGCGTAAACTACGAGCAGTACTTC
CDR3 protein: CASSPGQGVNYEQYF

D gene: -
J gene: TRBJ2-5
clone size: -
V gene: TRBV6-1
CDR3 DNA: TGTGCCAGCAGCAGGGACCCGGCGGAGACCCAGTACTTC
CDR3 protein: CASSRDPAETQYF

D gene: -
J gene: TRBJ2-1
clone size: -
V gene: TRBV6-1
CDR3 DNA: TGTGCCAGCAGTGTAGGTGGGACACGCTACAATGAGCAGTTCTTC
CDR3 protein: CASSVGGTRYNEQFF

D gene: -
J gene: TRBJ1-6
clone size: -
V gene: TRBV28
CDR3 DNA: TGTGCCAGCAGTAGCCCACCTACTTATAATTCACCCCTCCACTTT
CDR3 protein: CASSSPPTYNSPLHF

D gene: -
J gene: TRBJ2-3
clone size: -
V gene: TRBV28
CDR3 DNA: TGTGCCAGCAGTTTAGTAACCTCCCACACAGATACGCAGTATTTT
CDR3 protein: CASSLVTSHTDTQYF

D gene: -
J gene: TRBJ2-1
clone size: -
V gene: TRBV7-3
CDR3 DNA: TGTGCCAGCAGCGCGAAAACGGCCAGCGGAAGCTCCTACAATGAGCAGTTCTTC
CDR3 protein: CASSAKTASGSSYNEQFF

D gene: -
J gene: TRBJ2-1
clone size: -
V gene: TRBV7-3
CDR3 DNA: TGTGCCAGCAGCTTAATTGGTGACAACCGGCAGTTCTTC
CDR3 protein: CASSLIGDNRQFF

D gene: -
J gene: TRBJ1-1
clone size: -
V gene: TRBV18
CDR3 DNA: TGTGCCAGCTCACCGCAGGGCACTGAAGCTTTCTTT
CDR3 protein: CASSPQGTEAFF

D gene: -
J gene: TRBJ1-5
clone size: few
V gene: TRBV6-1
CDR3 DNA: TGTGCCGTTTACAGGTTTTCCGATCAGCCCCAGCATTTT
CDR3 protein: CAVYRFSDQPQHF

D gene: TRBD1
J gene: TRBJ1-1
clone size: -
V gene: TRBV28
CDR3 DNA: TGTGCCAGCAGTTCCCCACAGGGGGCAAACACTGAAGCTTTCTTT
CDR3 protein: CASSSPQGANTEAFF

D gene: -
J gene: TRBJ1-2
clone size: -
V gene: TRBV6-5
CDR3 DNA: TGTGCCAGCACCGAGCGGGCGAACTATGGCTACACCTTC
CDR3 protein: CASTERANYGYTF

D gene: TRBD1
J gene: TRBJ2-7
clone size: -
V gene: TRBV6-1
CDR3 DNA: TGTGCCAGCAGCATCACGACAGGGCCCTACGAGCAGTACTTC
CDR3 protein: CASSITTGPYEQYF

D gene: -
J gene: TRBJ2-5
clone size: -
V gene: TRBV28
CDR3 DNA: TGTGCCAGCAGTAGACGCAGGGAGACCCAGTACTTC
CDR3 protein: CASSRRRETQYF

D gene: TRBD2
J gene: TRBJ2-5
clone size: -
V gene: TRBV28
CDR3 DNA: TGTGCCAGCACGGGTGCCGGGGGGGCCCAAGAGACCCAGTACTTC
CDR3 protein: CASTGAGGAQETQYF

D gene: -
J gene: TRBJ2-7
clone size: medium-sized
V gene: TRBV6-1
CDR3 DNA: TGTGCCAGCAGTACAGGCTCCGAGCAGTACTTC
CDR3 protein: CASSTGSEQYF

D gene: -
J gene: TRBJ2-5
clone size: -
V gene: TRBV5-5
CDR3 DNA: TGTGCCAGCAGCAGGGCCTCATCCCAAGAGACCCAGTACTTC
CDR3 protein: CASSRASSQETQYF

D gene: -
J gene: TRBJ1-1
clone size: -
V gene: TRBV10-1
CDR3 DNA: TGCGCCAGCAGTGAGGGGCGCGGTGAAGCTTTCTTT
CDR3 protein: CASSEGRGEAFF

D gene: -
J gene: TRBJ2-7
clone size: -
V gene: TRBV5-6
CDR3 DNA: TGTGCCAGCAGCTTGGGCCCCCCGGACGGTACAGGGTGGTACCTGCACTTC
CDR3 protein: CASSLGPPDGTGWYLHF

D gene: -
J gene: TRBJ2-7
clone size: -
V gene: TRBV30
CDR3 DNA: TGTGCCTGGAGTGTACATCGTACAGTCCCTCGCTACGAGCAGTACTTC
CDR3 protein: CAWSVHRTVPRYEQYF

D gene: TRBD1
J gene: TRBJ1-1
clone size: -
V gene: TRBV5-5
CDR3 DNA: TGTGCCAGCAGCACCGACAGGGGTACTGAAGCTTTCTTT
CDR3 protein: CASSTDRGTEAFF

D gene: -
J gene: TRBJ2-7
clone size: once
V gene: TRBV5-1
CDR3 DNA: TGCGCCAGCAGCCTTAGGGCGGGACAGAGCTCCTACGAGCAGTACTTC
CDR3 protein: CASSLRAGQSSYEQYF

D gene: TRBD2
J gene: TRBJ2-1
clone size: -
V gene: TRBV7-3
CDR3 DNA: TGTGCCAGCAGCCCCGGAGCGGGAATGGGCGCTGGTGAGCAGTTCTTC
CDR3 protein: CASSPGAGMGAGEQFF

D gene: -
J gene: TRBJ1-2
clone size: few
V gene: TRBV20-1
CDR3 DNA: TGCAGTGCTTACCATTATGGCTACACCTTC
CDR3 protein: CSAYHYGYTF

D gene: TRBD2
J gene: TRBJ2-7
clone size: -
V gene: TRBV30
CDR3 DNA: TGTGCCTGGAGCCCTCTGGGGGGGGGTAAGAGGGGCTTC
CDR3 protein: CAWSPLGGGKRGF

D gene: -
J gene: TRBJ1-5
clone size: -
V gene: TRBV4-1
CDR3 DNA: TGCGCCAGCAGCCAAGATCAGGGCGCGCGGAACAATCAGCCCCAGCATTTT
CDR3 protein: CASSQDQGARNNQPQHF

D gene: -
J gene: TRBJ1-3
clone size: -
V gene: TRBV7-2
CDR3 DNA: TGTGCCAGCAGCTTAGACAGTATATACACCATATATTTT
CDR3 protein: CASSLDSIYTIYF

D gene: -
J gene: TRBJ2-6
clone size: -
V gene: TRBV18
CDR3 DNA: TGTGCCAGCTCACGGGGGTCTGGGGCCAACGTCCTGACTTTC
CDR3 protein: CASSRGSGANVLTF